The source of this T cell receptor beta chain is a study of T cell repertoires in cytomegalovirus infection (dated by TCRdb to about 2019). Background for the entire study: Because public TCR beta signatures pointed to carriage of CMV infection together with the matching HLA type, the HLA type of each donor mattered for the analysis. The study at large found these results: The ex vivo response was dominated by HLA-C-restricted CMV-specific TCR beta clonotypes, which also provided the single most frequent clonotype in two of eight donors. Carriers of CMV infection plus the relevant HLA type were discriminated by the cumulative frequency of public TCR beta family members in the study cohort and in an independent roughly 340-donor cohort.

Sequencing took place on an Illumina HiSeq 1500. The public reads were run again by TCRdb, first through fastp at Q25 and then through MiXCR, and only productive beta chains were kept. Identical CDR3 protein sequences are pooled into one entry, listed with their most common genes and DNA. The sample records 200,000 or so distinct CDR3 sequences, about 21% of which are singletons. The ten largest clones represent around 3.2% of the sample. The CDR3 contains 17 residues, cysteine and phenylalanine counted. Here the CDR3 DNA is all that survives: 51 bases in frame from base 1. According to the germline V gene, CDR1 reads MDHEN and CDR2 reads SYDVKM. V is reduced by 5 bases and J by 1 base, leaving a spacing of 17 bases between them. This clonotype was detected ten times or more. The specificity of this receptor is unknown. Base-call qualities are not available, and no considerably larger clone is one nucleotide away.

Sequencing was done on a sample of PBMCs. Recombination connected TRBV28 to TRBJ2-2; the D element might be TRBD1 or TRBD2, as each aligns at 5 bases. The TCR was taken from a human donor in good health (CMV status not recorded). Some clones in this sample may be carry-over from other donors' samples. The DNA sequence is TGTGCCAGCAGTGTTGGTTGGGGGTATGGGAACACCGGGGAGCTGTTTTTT. It encodes CASSVGWGYGNTGELFF.